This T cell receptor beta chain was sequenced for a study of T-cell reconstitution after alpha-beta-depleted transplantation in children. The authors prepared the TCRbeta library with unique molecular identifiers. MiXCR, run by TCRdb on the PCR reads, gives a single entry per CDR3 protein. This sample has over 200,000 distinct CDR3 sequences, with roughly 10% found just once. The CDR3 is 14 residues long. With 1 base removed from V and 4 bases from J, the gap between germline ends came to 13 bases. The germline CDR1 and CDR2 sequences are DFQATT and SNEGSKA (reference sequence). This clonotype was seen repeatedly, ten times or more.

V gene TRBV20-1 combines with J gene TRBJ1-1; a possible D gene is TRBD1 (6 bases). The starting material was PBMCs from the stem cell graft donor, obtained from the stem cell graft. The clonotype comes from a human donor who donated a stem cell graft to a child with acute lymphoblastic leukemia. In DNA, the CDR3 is TGCAGTGCTAGAGTCCCGGGGACATCCACTGAAGCTTTCTTT. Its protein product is CSARVPGTSTEAFF.